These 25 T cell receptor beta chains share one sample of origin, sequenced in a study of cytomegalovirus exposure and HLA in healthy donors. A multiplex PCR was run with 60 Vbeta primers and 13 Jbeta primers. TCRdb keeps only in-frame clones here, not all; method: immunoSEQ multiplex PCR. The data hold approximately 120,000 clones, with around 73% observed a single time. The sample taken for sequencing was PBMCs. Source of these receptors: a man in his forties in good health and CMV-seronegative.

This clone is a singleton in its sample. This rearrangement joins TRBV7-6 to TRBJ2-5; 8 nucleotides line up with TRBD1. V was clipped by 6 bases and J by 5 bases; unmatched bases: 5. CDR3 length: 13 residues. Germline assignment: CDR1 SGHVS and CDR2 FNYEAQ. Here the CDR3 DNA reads TGTGCCAGCAGTCCGGACAGGGATGAGACCCAGTACTTC. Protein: CASSPDRDETQYF.

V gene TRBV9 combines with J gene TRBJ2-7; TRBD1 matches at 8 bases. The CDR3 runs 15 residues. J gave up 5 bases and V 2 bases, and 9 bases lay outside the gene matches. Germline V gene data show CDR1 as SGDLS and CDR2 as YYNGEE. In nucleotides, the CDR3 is TGTGCCAGCAGCGTCATAGGACAGGGTCCCCACGAGCAGTACTTC. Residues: CASSVIGQGPHEQYF.

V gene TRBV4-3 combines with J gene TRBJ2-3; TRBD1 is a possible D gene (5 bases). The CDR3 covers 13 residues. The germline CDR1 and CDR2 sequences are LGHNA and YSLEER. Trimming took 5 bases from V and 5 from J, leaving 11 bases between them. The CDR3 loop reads CASSFQGLDTQYF. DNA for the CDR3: TGCGCCAGCAGCTTCCAGGGTTTAGATACGCAGTATTTT.

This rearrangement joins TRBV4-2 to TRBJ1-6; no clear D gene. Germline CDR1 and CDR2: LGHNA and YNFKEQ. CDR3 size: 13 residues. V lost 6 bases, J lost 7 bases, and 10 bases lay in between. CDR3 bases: TGTGCCAGCAGGGAACAGACAAATTCACCCCTCCACTTT. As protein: CASREQTNSPLHF.

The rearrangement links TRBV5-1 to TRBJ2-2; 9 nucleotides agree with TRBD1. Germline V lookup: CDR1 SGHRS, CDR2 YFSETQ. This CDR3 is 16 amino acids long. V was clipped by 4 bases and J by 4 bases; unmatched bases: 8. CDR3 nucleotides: TGCGCCAGCAGCATTGGACAGGGGCACCGCACCGGGGAGCTGTTTTTT. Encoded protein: CASSIGQGHRTGELFF.

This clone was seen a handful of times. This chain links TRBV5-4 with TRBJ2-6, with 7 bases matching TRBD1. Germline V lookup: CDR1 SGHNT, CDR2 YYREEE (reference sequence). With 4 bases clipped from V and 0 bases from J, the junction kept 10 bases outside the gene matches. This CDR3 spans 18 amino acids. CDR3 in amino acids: CASSRGDSSISGANVLTF. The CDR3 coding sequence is TGTGCCAGCAGCCGTGGGGACAGCTCAATCTCTGGGGCCAACGTCCTGACTTTC. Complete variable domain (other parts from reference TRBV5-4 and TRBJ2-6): ETGVTQSPTHLIKTRGQQVTLRCSSQSGHNTVSWYQQALGQGPQFIFQYYREEENGRGNFPPRFSGLQFPNYSSELNVNALELDDSALYLCASSRGDSSISGANVLTFGAGSRLTVL.

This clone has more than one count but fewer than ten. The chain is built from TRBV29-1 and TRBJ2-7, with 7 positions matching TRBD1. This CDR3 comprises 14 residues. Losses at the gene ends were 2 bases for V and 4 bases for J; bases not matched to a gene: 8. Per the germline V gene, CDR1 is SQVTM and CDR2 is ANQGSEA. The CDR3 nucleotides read TGCAGCGTTGAAAGTGGGGGCAGGGGGTACGAGCAGTACTTC. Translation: CSVESGGRGYEQYF.

Here the CDR3 DNA reads TGTGCCAGCAGCTATCGGGACAGCTCCTACGAGCAGTACTTC. This gives the protein CASSYRDSSYEQYF. The rearrangement joins TRBV7-6 to TRBJ2-7; 7 bases line up with TRBD1. Trimming took 4 bases from V and 0 from J; bases not matched to a gene: 3. Germline CDR1 and CDR2: SGHVS and FNYEAQ. The CDR3 is made up of 14 amino acids.

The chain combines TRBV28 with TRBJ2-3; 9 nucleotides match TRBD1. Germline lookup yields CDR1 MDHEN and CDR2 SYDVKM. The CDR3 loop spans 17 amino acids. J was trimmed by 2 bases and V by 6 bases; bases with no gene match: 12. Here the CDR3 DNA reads TGTGCCAGCAGCCCTCTGGACAGGGGAGTGGTCACAGATACGCAGTATTTT. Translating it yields CASSPLDRGVVTDTQYF.

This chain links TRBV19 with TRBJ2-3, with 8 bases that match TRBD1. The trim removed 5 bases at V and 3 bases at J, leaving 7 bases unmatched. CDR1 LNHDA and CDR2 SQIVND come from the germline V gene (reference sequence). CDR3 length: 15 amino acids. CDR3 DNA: TGTGCCAGTAGTCTCCCCGGACAGGGAACAGATACGCAGTATTTT. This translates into CASSLPGQGTDTQYF.

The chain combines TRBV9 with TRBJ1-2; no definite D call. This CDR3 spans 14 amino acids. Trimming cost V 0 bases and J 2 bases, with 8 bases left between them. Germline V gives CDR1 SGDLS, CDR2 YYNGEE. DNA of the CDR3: TGTGCCAGCAGCGTAGATCCAATCAACTATGGCTACACCTTC. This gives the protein CASSVDPINYGYTF.

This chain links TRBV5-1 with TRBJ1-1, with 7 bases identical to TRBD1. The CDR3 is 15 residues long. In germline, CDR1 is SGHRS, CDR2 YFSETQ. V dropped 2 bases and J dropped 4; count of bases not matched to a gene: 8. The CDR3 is CASSLLQGHGTEAFF. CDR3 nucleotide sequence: TGCGCCAGCAGCTTATTACAGGGGCACGGCACTGAAGCTTTCTTT.

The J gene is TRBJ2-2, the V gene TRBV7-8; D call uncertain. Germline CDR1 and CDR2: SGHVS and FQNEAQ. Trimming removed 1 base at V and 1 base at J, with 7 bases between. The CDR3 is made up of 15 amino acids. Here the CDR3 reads CASSLGWQNTGELFF. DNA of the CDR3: TGTGCCAGCAGCTTAGGGTGGCAGAACACCGGGGAGCTGTTTTTT.

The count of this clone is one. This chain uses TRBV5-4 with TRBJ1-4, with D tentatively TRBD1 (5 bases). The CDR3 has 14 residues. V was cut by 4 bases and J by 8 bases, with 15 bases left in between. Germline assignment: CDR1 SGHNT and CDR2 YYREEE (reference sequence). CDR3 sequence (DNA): TGTGCCAGCAGCCGGGGGGGTATTGGGGAAAAACTGTTTTTT. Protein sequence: CASSRGGIGEKLFF.

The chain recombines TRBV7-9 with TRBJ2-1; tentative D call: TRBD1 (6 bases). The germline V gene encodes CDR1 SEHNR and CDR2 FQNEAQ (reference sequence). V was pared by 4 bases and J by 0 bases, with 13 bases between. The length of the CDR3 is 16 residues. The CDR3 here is CASSSNRESSYNEQFF. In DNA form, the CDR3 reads TGTGCCAGCAGCTCCAACAGGGAAAGCTCCTACAATGAGCAGTTCTTC. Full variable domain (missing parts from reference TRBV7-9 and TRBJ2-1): DTGVSQNPRHKITKRGQNVTFRCDPISEHNRLYWYRQTLGQGPEFLTYFQNEAQLEKSRLLSDRFSAERPKGSFSTLEIQRTEQGDSAMYLCASSSNRESSYNEQFFGPGTRLTVL.

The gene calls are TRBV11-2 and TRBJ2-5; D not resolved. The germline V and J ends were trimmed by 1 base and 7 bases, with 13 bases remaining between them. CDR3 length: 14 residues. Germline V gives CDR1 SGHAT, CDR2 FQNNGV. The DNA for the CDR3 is TGTGCCAGCAGCTTAGGTTCAGGTTTCGGGACCCAGTACTTC. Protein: CASSLGSGFGTQYF.

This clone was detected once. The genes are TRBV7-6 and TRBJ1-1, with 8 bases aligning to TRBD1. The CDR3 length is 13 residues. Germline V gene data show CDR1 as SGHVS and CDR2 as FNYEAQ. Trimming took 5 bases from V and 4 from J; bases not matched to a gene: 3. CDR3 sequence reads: CASSLTGATEAFF. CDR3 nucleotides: TGTGCCAGCAGCCTGACAGGGGCCACTGAAGCTTTCTTT.

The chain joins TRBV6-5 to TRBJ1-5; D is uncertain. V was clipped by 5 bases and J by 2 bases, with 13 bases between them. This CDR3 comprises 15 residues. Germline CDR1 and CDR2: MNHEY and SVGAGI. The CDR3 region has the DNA TGTGCCAGCAGTCGGCAGCGTGAGGGCAATCAGCCCCAGCATTTT. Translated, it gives CASSRQREGNQPQHF.

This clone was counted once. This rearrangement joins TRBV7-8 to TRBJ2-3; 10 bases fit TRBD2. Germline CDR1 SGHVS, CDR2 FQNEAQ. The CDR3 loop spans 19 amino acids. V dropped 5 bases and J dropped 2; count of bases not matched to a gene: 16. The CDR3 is CASSHHAGTSGVYTDTQYF. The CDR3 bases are TGTGCCAGCAGCCATCATGCGGGCACTAGCGGGGTGTACACAGATACGCAGTATTTT.

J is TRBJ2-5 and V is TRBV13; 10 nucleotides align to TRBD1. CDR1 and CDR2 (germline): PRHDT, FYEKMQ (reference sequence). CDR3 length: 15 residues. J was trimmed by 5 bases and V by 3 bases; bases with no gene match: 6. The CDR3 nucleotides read TGTGCCAGCAGCTTGTTGGGACAGGGGCGGGAGACCCAGTACTTC. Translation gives CASSLLGQGRETQYF.

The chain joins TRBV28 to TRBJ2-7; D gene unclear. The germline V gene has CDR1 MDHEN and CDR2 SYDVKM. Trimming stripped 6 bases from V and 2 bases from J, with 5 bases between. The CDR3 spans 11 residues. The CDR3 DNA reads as TGTGCCAGCAGGTCAACCTACGAGCAGTACTTC. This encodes CASRSTYEQYF.

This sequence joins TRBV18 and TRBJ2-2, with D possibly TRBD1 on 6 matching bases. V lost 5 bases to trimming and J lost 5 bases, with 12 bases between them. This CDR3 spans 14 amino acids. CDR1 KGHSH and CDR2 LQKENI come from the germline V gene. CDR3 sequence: CASSTGKGTGELFF. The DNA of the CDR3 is TGTGCCAGCTCAACAGGGAAGGGAACCGGGGAGCTGTTTTTT. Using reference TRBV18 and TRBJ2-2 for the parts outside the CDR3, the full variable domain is NAGVMQNPRHLVRRRGQEARLRCSPMKGHSHVYWYRQLPEEGLKFMVYLQKENIIDESGMPKERFSAEFPKEGPSILRIQQVVRGDSAAYFCASSTGKGTGELFFGEGSRLTVL.

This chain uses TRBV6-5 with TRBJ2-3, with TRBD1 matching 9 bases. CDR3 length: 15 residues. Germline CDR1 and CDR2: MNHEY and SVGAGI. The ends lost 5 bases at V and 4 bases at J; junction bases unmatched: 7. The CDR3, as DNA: TGTGCCAGCAGTCGGACAGGGGAGTTCGCAGATACGCAGTATTTT. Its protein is CASSRTGEFADTQYF.

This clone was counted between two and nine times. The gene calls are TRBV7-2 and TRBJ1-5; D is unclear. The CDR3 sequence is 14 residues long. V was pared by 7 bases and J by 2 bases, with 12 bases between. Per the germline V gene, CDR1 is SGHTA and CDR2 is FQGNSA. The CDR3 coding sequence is TGTGCCAGCACCTGGACTGGTGGCAATCAGCCCCAGCATTTT. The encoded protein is CASTWTGGNQPQHF.

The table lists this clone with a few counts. CDR3 sequence reads: CASSYSQGAEKLFF. CDR3 in DNA: TGTGCCAGCAGTTACTCACAGGGTGCTGAAAAACTGTTTTTT. The chain links TRBV6-5 to TRBJ1-4, with a tentative D call TRBD1 (6 bases). This CDR3 contains 14 residues. Germline-derived CDR1 and CDR2 are MNHEY and SVGAGI. The V end was cut by 0 bases, the J end by 7 bases, with 9 bases between.